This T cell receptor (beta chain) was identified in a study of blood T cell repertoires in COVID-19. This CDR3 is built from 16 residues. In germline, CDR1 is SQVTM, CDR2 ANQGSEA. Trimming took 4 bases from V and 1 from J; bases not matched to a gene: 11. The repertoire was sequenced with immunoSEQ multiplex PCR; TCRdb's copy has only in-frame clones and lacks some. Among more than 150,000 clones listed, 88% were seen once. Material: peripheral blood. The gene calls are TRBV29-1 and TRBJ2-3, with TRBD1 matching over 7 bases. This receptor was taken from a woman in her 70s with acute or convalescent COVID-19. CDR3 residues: CSVGESRGLGTDTQYF. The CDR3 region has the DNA TGCAGCGTTGGCGAGAGTAGGGGGCTAGGCACAGATACGCAGTATTTT.